This is a list of T cell receptor beta chains from one sample in a study of T cell responses to AZD1222 COVID-19 vaccine. Clones were read by immunoSEQ multiplex PCR, and TCRdb kept only the in-frame ones, dropping some. The sample includes about 100,000 clones, over 70% of them seen just once. The source material was peripheral blood, sampled on day 0 of AZD1222 vaccination. The receptors originated from an adult in good health. Both conserved end residues are part of each CDR3. A D gene is named only where the DNA matches it firmly. Part of the rows lack a size; the others show once, few, many or a class for expanded clones.

d_call j_call clone_size v_call cdr3_nt cdr3_aa
TRBD1 TRBJ2-1 - TRBV7-3 TGTGCCAGCAGCTTACAGGGGGCGTCCTACAATGAGCAGTTCTTC CASSLQGASYNEQFF
TRBD1 TRBJ2-7 - TRBV6-5 TGTGCCAGCAGTAAAAGACAGGGCTACGAGCAGTACTTC CASSKRQGYEQYF
- TRBJ1-1 once TRBV13 TGTGCCAGCAGCTTTTTCTATTACAGGGAAAGCACTGAAGCTTTCTTT CASSFFYYRESTEAFF
- TRBJ1-2 - TRBV10-3 TGTGCCATCAGTGAGCCGTACGGCCCCGCCGGGGCCTATGGCTACACCTTC CAISEPYGPAGAYGYTF
- TRBJ1-3 - TRBV10-2 TGCGCCAGCGGAGACCGACGGCGGACTGGAAACACCATATATTTT CASGDRRRTGNTIYF
- TRBJ2-1 - TRBV6-5 TGTGCCAGCAGTTTCGACAGGTCGTCCTACAATGAGCAGTTCTTC CASSFDRSSYNEQFF
TRBD2 TRBJ2-1 - TRBV12-5 TGTGCTAGTGCCCCCACTAGCGGGAACTACAATGAGCAGTTCTTC CASAPTSGNYNEQFF
- TRBJ1-2 - TRBV4-1 TGCGCCAGCAGCCAAGGGGCGGCTCGTCTGCCTGCTACTAACTATGGCTACACCTTC CASSQGAARLPATNYGYTF
TRBD1 TRBJ1-5 - TRBV19 TGTGCCAGTAGTGCGGGACAGGGTTCTATCAAGCCCCAGCATTTT CASSAGQGSIKPQHF
- TRBJ1-2 - TRBV28 TGTGCCAGCAGTTTGGCTGGACAAGGTCACTATGGCTACACCTTC CASSLAGQGHYGYTF
TRBD1 TRBJ2-3 - TRBV7-9 TGTGCCAGCAGCTCTTCCGGGACAGGGGACAGAGATACGCAGTATTTT CASSSSGTGDRDTQYF
- TRBJ2-7 - TRBV12-3/TRBV12-4 TGTGCCAGCAGTCCTCCGGACAGCTACGAGCAGTACTTC CASSPPDSYEQYF
- TRBJ2-7 - TRBV12-3/TRBV12-4 TGTGCCAGCAGGGAGTTGAACTACGAGCAGTACTTC CASRELNYEQYF
- TRBJ1-1 - TRBV11-3 TGTGCCAGCAGCTTAACCGGGACGCACACTGAAGCTTTCTTT CASSLTGTHTEAFF
- TRBJ1-1 - TRBV18 TGTGCCAGCTCACCGGTACAGGGCATGAACACTGAAGCTTTCTTT CASSPVQGMNTEAFF
- TRBJ1-2 - TRBV19 TGTGCCAGTAGTACCTCGATACTACAGGGCAGCTATGGCTACACCTTC CASSTSILQGSYGYTF
TRBD1 TRBJ2-2 - TRBV29-1 TGCAGCGTTCGGACAGGGGTAGACACCGGGGAGCTGTTTTTT CSVRTGVDTGELFF
- TRBJ1-5 - TRBV4-1 TGCGCCAGCAGCCAAGGGACAGCCAATCAGCCCCAGCATTTT CASSQGTANQPQHF
TRBD1 TRBJ1-6 once TRBV30 TGTGCCTGGGGGGACAGGGGTCATTCACCCCTCCACTTT CAWGDRGHSPLHF
- TRBJ1-1 - TRBV6-1 TGTGCCAGCAGTGAACGGCAGAAGGGGACTGAAGCTTTCTTT CASSERQKGTEAFF
- TRBJ2-6 - TRBV11-3 TGTGCCAGCAGCTCCGCCTCCACTGGGGCCAACGTCCTGACTTTC CASSSASTGANVLTF
- TRBJ2-5 - TRBV29-1 TGCAGCGTTGAAGGTGGGCAAGAGACCCAGTACTTC CSVEGGQETQYF
- TRBJ1-4 once TRBV6-5 TGTGCCAGCAGTTACCTGGGGGGGAAGGGAGAAAAACTGTTTTTT CASSYLGGKGEKLFF
- TRBJ2-1 - TRBV28 TGTGCCAGCACCCCAGGAGACTACTACAATGAGCAGTTCTTC CASTPGDYYNEQFF
- TRBJ1-4 once TRBV10-2 TGCGCCAGCAGGTACAATGAAAAACTGTTTTTT CASRYNEKLFF
TRBD1 TRBJ1-2 - TRBV7-9 TGTGCCAGCAGCTTAGGGACAGGGTACGGCTACACCTTC CASSLGTGYGYTF
TRBD1 TRBJ1-2 - TRBV12-3/TRBV12-4 TGTGCCAGCAGTTGGGGACAGAACTATGGCTACACCTTC CASSWGQNYGYTF
TRBD1 TRBJ1-6 - TRBV28 TGTGCCAGCAGTTTTTACAGGGGCTCCTATAATTCACCCCTCCACTTT CASSFYRGSYNSPLHF
TRBD1 TRBJ2-2 - TRBV7-2 TGTGCCAGCAGCCCAGGCAGGGGGCGAGGCGGGGAGCTGTTTTTT CASSPGRGRGGELFF
TRBD1 TRBJ1-1 few TRBV30 TGTGCCTGGAGTGTAGGAGGAACAGGGGACTTAGAAGCTTTCTTT CAWSVGGTGDLEAFF
- TRBJ1-2 - TRBV5-5 TGTGCCAGCAGCCTCAACAGGGTAACAAATGGCTACACCTTC CASSLNRVTNGYTF
- TRBJ1-5 - TRBV7-2 TGTGCCAGCAGCTCCCCGGGATCCCGGGGGGAGCCCCAGCATTTT CASSSPGSRGEPQHF
- TRBJ1-1 - TRBV4-2 TGTGCCAGCAGCCAGGGGGAGACGAACACTGAAGCTTTCTTT CASSQGETNTEAFF
- TRBJ1-5 - TRBV6-6 TGTGCCAGCAGTAAACAGGGCCGAAGCAATCAGCCCCAGCATTTT CASSKQGRSNQPQHF
- TRBJ1-3 - TRBV28 TGTGCCAGCAGGGAAGGGGCTGGAAACACCATATATTTT CASREGAGNTIYF